The 12 T cell receptor beta chains given below trace back to one sample, sequenced in a study of EBV T-cell therapy then PD-1 blockade in nasopharyngeal carcinoma. Described treatment: AdE1-LMPpoly-expanded autologous EBV-specific T-cell therapy followed by anti-PD-1 nivolumab. For these receptors, no antigen is known. The protocol was immunoSEQ multiplex PCR, while the TCRdb copy is restricted to in-frame clones and leaves out a portion. This sample has some 21,000 clones, with 84% found just once. The sequencing here drew on CD8+ T cells from blood, taken around day 60 from a patient whose treatment included autologous EBV-specific T cells and nivolumab. These receptors were taken from a man aged 35 to 55 with nasopharyngeal carcinoma.

The chain combines TRBV9 with TRBJ2-3; TRBD2 aligns across 8 bases. The CDR3 runs to 16 residues. The V gene's germline CDR1 is SGDLS and CDR2 YYNGEE. V shed 10 bases and J 5 bases; nucleotides not matched to a gene: 18. CDR3 amino acids: CARRVGGRGAIDTQYF. For the CDR3, the DNA is TGTGCCCGCCGCGTCGGGGGGCGGGGGGCCATAGATACGCAGTATTTT.

The CDR3 bases are TGCGCCAGCAGCCAAGAGGGGGGCGATCTTAACCAGCATTTT. This encodes CASSQEGGDLNQHF. The chain has TRBV4-1 and TRBJ1-5, with D possibly being TRBD1 (6 bases). Germline-derived CDR1 and CDR2 are MGHRA and YSYEKL. The CDR3 totals 14 residues. V lost 0 bases to trimming and J lost 12 bases, with 15 bases between them.

The chain combines TRBV6-2 or TRBV6-3 with TRBJ2-1, with a tentative D call TRBD1 (7 bases). This CDR3 is built from 16 residues. Trimming removed 0 bases from V and 5 bases from J, with 14 bases in between. CDR1 and CDR2 from the germline V gene are MNHEY and SVGEGT. The CDR3, as DNA: TGTGCCAGCAGTTACTCTAGTAGGAGGGGGCACAATGAGCAGTTCTTC. It encodes CASSYSSRRGHNEQFF.

The chain has TRBV4-3 and TRBJ2-3, with 9 bases identical to TRBD2. Germline CDR1 reads LGHNA; CDR2 reads YSLEER. V shed 0 bases, J shed 6 bases, and the junction held 7 bases outside the gene matches. CDR3 size: 16 residues. This CDR3 reads CASSQDIAGEMDTQYF. CDR3 coding DNA: TGCGCCAGCAGCCAAGATATAGCGGGGGAAATGGATACGCAGTATTTT.

The rearrangement links TRBV6-5 to TRBJ1-1; 8 nucleotides match TRBD1. Germline assignment: CDR1 MNHEY and CDR2 SVGAGI. Trimming at V came to 7 bases and at J to 4 bases, leaving 5 bases not matched to a gene. This CDR3 has 13 amino acids. CDR3 region: CASINTGGTEAFF. Written as DNA, the CDR3 is TGTGCCAGCATCAACACAGGGGGCACTGAAGCTTTCTTT.

A remark on this clone: The same CDR3 also results from other DNA sequences found in this sample. The rearrangement uses TRBV6-2 or TRBV6-3 and TRBJ2-7; 8 bases are shared with TRBD2. J gave up 1 base and V 2 bases, and 1 base lay outside the gene matches. In germline, CDR1 is MNHEY, CDR2 SVGEGT. CDR3 length: 14 amino acids. The chain's CDR3 is CASSYAGGSYEQYF. The CDR3 DNA follows: TGTGCCAGCAGTTACGCGGGGGGATCCTACGAGCAGTACTTC.

There are a few counts of this clone. The chain uses TRBV28 and TRBJ2-3, with 10 bases lining up with TRBD1. CDR1 is MDHEN, CDR2 SYDVKM, per germline. J was trimmed by 2 bases and V by 2 bases; bases with no gene match: 1. There are 15 residues in the CDR3. In DNA form, the CDR3 reads TGTGCCAGCAGTTTAGGACAGGGGGACACAGATACGCAGTATTTT. Its protein is CASSLGQGDTDTQYF.

This clone was counted a few times. The chain carries TRBV5-1 and TRBJ2-7; D not certain. CDR1 is SGHRS and CDR2 is YFSETQ in the germline V gene. V shed 2 bases and J shed 2 bases, with 2 bases lying between them. This CDR3 region has 11 residues. CDR3 region: CASSFTYEQYF. CDR3 bases: TGCGCCAGCAGCTTCACCTACGAGCAGTACTTC.

J is TRBJ1-2 and V is TRBV29-1; D is unclear. From germline, CDR1 is SQVTM and CDR2 ANQGSEA. The ends were cut back, 0 bases at V and 0 bases at J, with 5 bases in the middle. The CDR3 consists of 13 residues. The CDR3 DNA is TGCAGCGTTGAAGACATAACTAACTATGGCTACACCTTC. It yields the protein CSVEDITNYGYTF.

Only a few counts were recorded for this clone. V and J are TRBV27 and TRBJ2-1, with D unclear. Germline CDR1 and CDR2: MNHEY and SMNVEV (reference sequence). The CDR3 has 11 amino acids. V lost 7 bases and J lost 3, with 4 bases in between. CDR3 sequence: CASMGYNEQFF. DNA for the CDR3: TGTGCCAGCATGGGCTACAATGAGCAGTTCTTC.

This clone is a singleton in its sample. The V and J genes are TRBV5-1 and TRBJ1-2; maybe TRBD1 (6 bases). The germline V gene has CDR1 SGHRS and CDR2 YFSETQ. This CDR3 has 14 amino acids. V lost 7 bases to trimming and J lost 4 bases, with 17 bases between them. The CDR3 DNA reads TGCGCCAGCTCCCTAGGGGGTGGGAGCTATGGCTACACCTTC. As protein: CASSLGGGSYGYTF.

The chain carries TRBV3-1 (or the pseudogene TRBV3-2) and TRBJ1-5; 7 nucleotides line up with TRBD1. This CDR3 comprises 13 residues. Trimming removed 5 bases from V and 7 bases from J; junction bases left unmatched: 5. Germline V gives CDR1 LGHDT, CDR2 YNNKEL (reference sequence). The CDR3 sequence: CASSSQGDQPQHF. The CDR3 DNA reads TGTGCCAGCAGCTCCCAGGGGGACCAGCCCCAGCATTTT.